This T cell receptor beta chain was sequenced for a study of glioma-infiltrating T cells after dendritic cell vaccination. The PCR used 60 V beta and 13 J beta primers. Measured with immunoSEQ multiplex PCR; TCRdb has only the in-frame clones, and not every one. The table shows tens of thousands of clones, with roughly 80% occurring only once. This clone has just a few counts. The antigen is undetermined. There are 15 residues in the CDR3. Germline CDR1 is SGHTA and CDR2 is FQGNSA. V shed 4 bases, J shed 3 bases, and the junction held 5 bases outside the gene matches. General study findings and limits: Estimated pretreatment TIL content predicted outcome after dendritic cell vaccination.

Time point in this sample: after dendritic cell vaccination, including at tumor progression/relapse. The TCR comes from a human donor with glioblastoma. Sequences were derived from blood, sampled after dendritic cell vaccination. J is TRBJ2-5 and V is TRBV7-2; 10 bases align to TRBD1. CDR3 region: CASSSEDRGEETQYF. The CDR3 DNA is TGTGCCAGCAGCTCAGAGGACAGGGGGGAAGAGACCCAGTACTTC.